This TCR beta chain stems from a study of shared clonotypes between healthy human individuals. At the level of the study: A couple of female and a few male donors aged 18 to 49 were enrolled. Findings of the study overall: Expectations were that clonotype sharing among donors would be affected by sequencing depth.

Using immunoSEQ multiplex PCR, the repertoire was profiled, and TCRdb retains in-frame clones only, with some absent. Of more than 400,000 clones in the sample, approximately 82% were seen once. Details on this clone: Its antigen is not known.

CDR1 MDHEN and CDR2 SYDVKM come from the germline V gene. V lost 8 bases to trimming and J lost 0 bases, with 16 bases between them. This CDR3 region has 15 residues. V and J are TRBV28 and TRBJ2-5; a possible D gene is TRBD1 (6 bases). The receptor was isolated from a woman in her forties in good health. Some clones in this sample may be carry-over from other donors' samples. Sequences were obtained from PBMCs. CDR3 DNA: TGTGCCAGCGGCCAGCGACGGGACAACCAAGAGACCCAGTACTTC. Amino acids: CASGQRRDNQETQYF.